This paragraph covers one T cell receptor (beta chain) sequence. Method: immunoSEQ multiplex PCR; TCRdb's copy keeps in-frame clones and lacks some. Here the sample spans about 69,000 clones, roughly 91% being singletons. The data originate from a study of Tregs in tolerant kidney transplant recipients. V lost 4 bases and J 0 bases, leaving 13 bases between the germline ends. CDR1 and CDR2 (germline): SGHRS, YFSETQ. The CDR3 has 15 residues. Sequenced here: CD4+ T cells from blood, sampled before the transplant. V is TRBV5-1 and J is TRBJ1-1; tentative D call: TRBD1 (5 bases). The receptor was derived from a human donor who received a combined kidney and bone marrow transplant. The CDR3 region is CASSGMTAMNTEAFF. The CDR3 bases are TGCGCCAGCAGCGGTATGACAGCCATGAACACTGAAGCTTTCTTT.